This TCR beta chain was sequenced for a study of T-cell reconstitution after alpha-beta-depleted transplantation in children (TCRdb year 2016). As for the study more broadly: T-cell immune reconstitution after TCRalphabeta/CD19-depleted allogeneic hematopoietic cell transplantation in children was quantitatively tracked in the study by means of TCR repertoire profiling.

Library construction relied on PCR. Reads for this sample came from an Illumina HiSeq 2500. TCR library preparation used molecular barcoding, with unique molecular identifiers applied to normalize quantification of the TCRbeta repertoire. TCRdb took the public reads, trimmed them with fastp at Q25, ran MiXCR for clone calling and kept in-frame beta chains. Each record represents a unique CDR3 protein, reported with the most common genes and DNA among its rows. The sample contains 150,000 to 200,000 distinct CDR3 sequences, over 5.5% of them found a single time. About 3% of the sample goes to the ten largest clones. This clonotype was observed a single time. Its antigen target is currently unknown. No base-level quality is on record; no much larger clone is a single base apart. A single read constitutes weak evidence. The V end gives up 2 bases and the J end 5 bases, leaving 3 bases in the junction not matched to a gene. Looking up the germline V gene yields CDR1 MNHEY and CDR2 SVGAGI. From its cysteine to its phenylalanine, the CDR3 spans 14 amino acids. Only the CDR3 DNA is retained, 42 bases long and in frame from the first base.

This TCR was recovered from a human donor who donated a stem cell graft to a child with Wiskott-Aldrich syndrome. Source: PBMCs from the stem cell graft donor, taken from the stem cell graft. The V and J genes are TRBV6-5 and TRBJ1-2; 9 bases in between match TRBD1. The CDR3 loop reads CASSYRDRAYGYTF. The DNA reads TGTGCCAGCAGTTACCGGGACAGGGCTTATGGCTACACCTTC.